This T cell receptor beta chain was sequenced for a study of blood T cells in healthy people across ages (dated by TCRdb to between 2015 and 2016). In the study overall: In model experiments, template switching captured about one uniquely barcoded TCR beta cDNA molecule for every two T cells. To track age-related changes in TCR beta repertoire diversity, the study relied on deep sequencing normalized with unique cDNA molecular identifiers. The donors were divided into four age groups: young (average 16 years), middle-aged (around 41), aged (about 56) and long-lived (82). To avoid experimental bias, donors of different ages were randomly spread across the sequencing lanes. For two donors (one aged 18 to 30 and one aged 80 or older), the study analyzed two additional independent replicas of 1 million unique cDNA reads from the same blood draw.

On this clonotype: Its antigen is unknown. Per-base quality was not reported, and no clone a single base away is much larger than it.

Study-wide findings and limitations: Observed TCR beta diversity correlated strongly with the percentage of naive T cells measured by flow cytometry. Total diversity estimates from one million sequenced T cells were considered lower bounds and underestimates. Because donor CMV infection status was unknown, age-related changes in expanded clonotypes were potentially confounded. Bulk unsorted PBMC profiling prevented conclusive comparison of naive and antigen-experienced compartments. Observed TCR beta diversity per million T cells fell roughly linearly with age, and a significant reduction was already apparent by age about 43. Compared with the aged group, more naive CD4+ T cells, fewer expanded clones and increased TCR diversity were shown by the long-lived group, suggesting age selection.

Systemically healthy Caucasian individuals from Russia, some 40 in total and aged about 6 to 95 years, were included as donors. Ten milliliters of peripheral blood were drawn from each donor into EDTA-treated Vacutainer tubes. Ficoll-Paque density-gradient centrifugation was used to isolate PBMCs, with at least 6.5 million per sample. Trizol reagent was used to extract total RNA from PBMCs, with at least 6 micrograms per sample. For every donor, an aliquot of PBMCs went through flow cytometry to measure the percentages of naive CD45RAhigh/CD27high T cells. Receptor amplification or capture employed 5' RACE. The listed sequencing device is Illumina HiSeq 2500. The second PCR ran for roughly 7 to 12 cycles and used a J-beta primer mix along with a sample-barcoded 5' primer. A template-switch 5' adaptor carrying 12 random nucleotides introduced a unique molecular identifier onto each TCR beta cDNA molecule. Each sample yielded at least 2.5 million CDR3-containing paired-end reads. First-strand cDNA was synthesized from all RNA with the Mint cDNA synthesis kit, primed by a TRBC-specific oligonucleotide. After uracil-DNA glycosylase treatment, a first 18-cycle PCR used universal primers M1SS and BC2_uni_R on all cDNA. From the authors' description of their analysis: Each sample was normalized by randomly selecting 1 million high-quality reads, each carrying a distinct molecular identifier. Reads sharing molecular identifiers were discarded rather than binned into consensus sequences. MiTCR, set to a Q25 quality threshold and the strictest error-elimination algorithm, was used for CDR3 identification, clonotype clustering and error correction. A nonparametric unseen species model using Euler transformation provided a lower-bound estimate of total TCR beta diversity. TCRdb handled the public reads itself, with Q25 trimming in fastp and clone calling in MiXCR, and kept productive beta chains. Entries that share a CDR3 protein sequence are merged under the most common genes and DNA. None of the V and J calls come from the authors' own analysis; TCRdb made them. This sample is represented by about 810,000 distinct CDR3 sequences; around 34% of them were singletons. Roughly 13% of the sample lies in the top ten.

Sequences SGHRS (CDR1) and YFSETQ (CDR2) are obtained from the germline V gene. Unmatched junction bases come to 4, with V trimmed by 0 bases and J by 5 bases. Counted from cysteine to phenylalanine, this CDR3 has 14 amino acids. Only CDR3 DNA is held: 42 bases, read in frame from base 1. Sequencing was performed on blood. Recombination joined TRBV5-1 with TRBJ1-2; the central 7 bases match TRBD1. The TCR sequence derives from a man between 18 and 29 years old in good health. The CDR3 is CASSLERQGYGYTF. In nucleotide form, the sequence is TGCGCCAGCAGCTTGGAGCGACAGGGTTATGGCTACACCTTC. The full variable domain, completed from the reference TRBV5-1 and TRBJ1-2 proteins outside the CDR3, reads KAGVTQTPRYLIKTRGQQVTLSCSPISGHRSVSWYQQTPGQGLQFLFEYFSETQRNKGNFPGRFSGRQFSNSRSEMNVSTLELGDSALYLCASSLERQGYGYTFGSGTRLTVV.